The 6 T cell receptor beta chains reported below all come from one sample, sequenced in a study of T cells after yellow fever vaccination. TCRdb recomputed calls from the 5' RACE reads with MiXCR, one row per CDR3 protein. The sample contains about 53,000 distinct CDR3 sequences, approximately 6.5% of which appear only once. The sample consisted of CD8+ T cells sorted from PBMCs, taken on the day of the first yellow fever vaccination. These receptors all stem from a man between 18 and 29 years old who received the YFV17D yellow fever vaccine.

DNA for the CDR3: TGTGCCAGCAGTTACTCGACAGAAGAGCCCCTCTACAATGAGCAGTTCTTC. This codes for CASSYSTEEPLYNEQFF. The gene calls are TRBV6-2 or TRBV6-3 and TRBJ2-1; D possibly corresponds to TRBD1 (5 bases). The length of the CDR3 is 17 residues. Germline CDR1 is MNHEY and CDR2 is SVGEGT. V shed 0 bases and J shed 3 bases, with 15 bases lying between them.

This chain links TRBV5-1 with TRBJ2-7; D not certain. The CDR3 is made up of 11 amino acids. V was shortened by 3 bases and J by 4 bases, with 5 bases between the two germline ends. Germline V lookup: CDR1 SGHRS, CDR2 YFSETQ. The DNA for the CDR3 is TGCGCCAGCAGCTCTGAGTACGAGCAGTACTTC. Protein: CASSSEYEQYF.

The table lists this clonotype with a few counts. The V and J genes are TRBV11-2 and TRBJ2-5; possibly TRBD2 for D (6 bases). CDR1 and CDR2 (germline): SGHAT, FQNNGV. The CDR3 totals 15 residues. V lost 5 bases and J 5 bases, leaving 18 bases between the germline ends. The CDR3 here is CASSPGGSFRETQYF. CDR3 bases: TGTGCCAGCAGCCCAGGAGGGTCTTTTCGGGAGACCCAGTACTTC.

This clonotype was seen a few times. This chain links TRBV27 with TRBJ2-6; D remains ambiguous. The CDR3 runs to 13 residues. Germline loops: CDR1 MNHEY, CDR2 SMNVEV (reference sequence). The ends were cut back, 3 bases at V and 4 bases at J, with 4 bases in the middle. In DNA form, the CDR3 reads TGTGCCAGCAGTTTTCTGGGGGCCAACGTCCTGACTTTC. Translated: CASSFLGANVLTF. Variable domain in full (rest from reference TRBV27 and TRBJ2-6): EAQVTQNPRYLITVTGKKLTVTCSQNMNHEYMSWYRQDPGLGLRQIYYSMNVEVTDKGDVPEGYKVSRKEKRNFPLILESPSPNQTSLYFCASSFLGANVLTFGAGSRLTVL.

V and J are TRBV7-9 and TRBJ1-2; D possibly corresponds to TRBD1 (6 bases). The CDR3 runs to 16 residues. V gave up 2 bases and J gave up 4 bases, with 17 bases separating them. Germline-derived CDR1 and CDR2 are SEHNR and FQNEAQ (reference sequence). The CDR3 region is CASSLLDDRSPYGYTF. The DNA of the CDR3 is TGTGCCAGCAGCTTATTGGACGACAGGTCCCCCTATGGCTACACCTTC.

The chain links TRBV4-3 to TRBJ2-1; TRBD2 matches at 13 bases. The CDR3 runs to 17 residues. The junction had 4 bases not matched to a gene; V was cut back by 0 bases and J by 5 bases. CDR1 LGHNA and CDR2 YSLEER come from the germline V gene. The CDR3 loop is CASSQDLGLAGNNEQFF. The CDR3 nucleotides are TGCGCCAGCAGCCAAGACCTGGGACTAGCGGGGAACAATGAGCAGTTCTTC.